The 5 T cell receptor beta chains listed next were all sequenced from one sample in a study of blood T cell repertoires in COVID-19. Libraries were prepared by immunoSEQ multiplex PCR; TCRdb keeps only in-frame clonotypes and omits some of them. The table records approximately 390,000 clones, nearly 90% of them present only once. The sequenced sample consisted of peripheral blood. These receptors originate from a man younger than 30 with active or convalescent COVID-19.

This clone was seen a handful of times. The rearrangement links TRBV15 to TRBJ2-7, with TRBD1 identical over 9 bases. CDR1 and CDR2 (germline): LNHNV, YYDKDF (reference sequence). Trimming cost V 0 bases and J 0 bases; bases outside gene matches: 0. The CDR3 is made up of 15 amino acids. The CDR3 sequence: CATSREQGASYEQYF. The CDR3, as DNA: TGTGCCACCAGCAGAGAACAGGGGGCCTCCTACGAGCAGTACTTC.

CDR3 amino acids: CASSQRRTGVLSYNSPLHF. The DNA for the CDR3 is TGTGCCAGCAGCCAACGCAGGACAGGGGTTTTGTCCTATAATTCACCCCTCCACTTT. The chain combines TRBV3-1 (or the pseudogene TRBV3-2) with TRBJ1-6; 9 nucleotides match TRBD1. This CDR3 contains 19 residues. Per the germline V gene, CDR1 is LGHDT and CDR2 is YNNKEL (reference sequence). V was clipped by 2 bases and J by 1 base; unmatched bases: 9.

This clone has a single count. The V gene is TRBV4-2, the J gene TRBJ2-5, with no clear D. V shed 1 base and J shed 4 bases, with 7 bases lying between them. This CDR3 comprises 13 residues. Germline assignment: CDR1 LGHNA and CDR2 YNFKEQ. This CDR3 is CASSQAPRETQYF. DNA for the CDR3: TGTGCCAGCAGCCAAGCGCCGAGAGAGACCCAGTACTTC.

The chain has TRBV19 and TRBJ1-3; no definite D call. V was trimmed by 7 bases and J by 7 bases, leaving 11 bases between them. CDR3 length equals 12 residues. Germline CDR1 reads LNHDA; CDR2 reads SQIVND (reference sequence). The CDR3 bases are TGTGCCAGTATTTCCAGCGCGAACACCATATATTTT. Amino acids: CASISSANTIYF.

The rearrangement links TRBV19 to TRBJ2-7; 7 positions match TRBD1. This CDR3 has 17 amino acids. The V segment lost 4 bases and the J segment 5 bases; nucleotides outside the gene matches: 17. Germline V gene sequence: CDR1 LNHDA, CDR2 SQIVND (reference sequence). CDR3 nucleotide sequence: TGTGCCAGTAGTAGTGTTGCTTATGGGCAGAGGGGGCACGAGCAGTACTTC. Translating gives CASSSVAYGQRGHEQYF.